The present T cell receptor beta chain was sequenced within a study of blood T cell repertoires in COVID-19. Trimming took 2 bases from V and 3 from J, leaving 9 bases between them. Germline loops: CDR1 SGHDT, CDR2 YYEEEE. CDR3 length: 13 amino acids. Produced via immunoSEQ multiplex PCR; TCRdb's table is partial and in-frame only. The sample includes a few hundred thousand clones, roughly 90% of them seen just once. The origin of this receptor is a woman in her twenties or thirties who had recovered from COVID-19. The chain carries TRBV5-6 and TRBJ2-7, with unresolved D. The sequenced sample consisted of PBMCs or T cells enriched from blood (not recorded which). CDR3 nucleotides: TGTGCCAGCAGCTTTGGGCTACACTACGAGCAGTACTTC. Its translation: CASSFGLHYEQYF. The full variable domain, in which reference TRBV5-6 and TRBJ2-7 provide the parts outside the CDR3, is DAGVTQSPTHLIKTRGQQVTLRCSPKSGHDTVSWYQQALGQGPQFIFQYYEEEERQRGNFPDRFSGHQFPNYSSELNVNALLLGDSALYLCASSFGLHYEQYFGPGTRLTVT.